A single T cell receptor (beta chain) is shown here with its context. The antigen remains unidentified. These data are taken from a study of regulatory T cells in long-lasting Graves disease. Broader study findings: Accuracy was possibly reduced by small sample size.

Time point of the sample: persistent/refractory GD, antithyroid drugs over 5 years with positive TRAb. PBMC-derived RNA was used for the TCR library. The EDTA tubes were filled with around 9.2 milliliters of drawn peripheral blood. Construction of TCR beta libraries relied on iRepertoire HTBI primers and on Arm-PCR targeting CDR3 regions. TCRdb reprocessed the multiplex PCR reads with MiXCR, giving one entry per CDR3 protein. Of 360,000 or so distinct CDR3 sequences listed, roughly 23% are singletons. The V end was cut by 7 bases, the J end by 3 bases, with 12 bases between. Germline CDR1 and CDR2: MDHEN and SYDVKM. This CDR3 region has 14 residues.

The receptor was derived from a woman in her thirties or forties with Graves disease. The chain uses TRBV28 and TRBJ2-2; TRBD2 might be the D (6 bases). Sequenced material: peripheral blood mononuclear cells (PBMCs), taken when the disease was refractory, from a patient treated with antithyroid drugs. This CDR3 reads CASTGGLHTGELFF. The DNA for the CDR3 is TGTGCCAGCACCGGGGGACTGCACACCGGGGAGCTGTTTTTT.